The clone carrying this TCR beta chain has a single count. Its antigen is not known. The source of the sample is a study of T cell responses to AZD1222 COVID-19 vaccine. Study context: Pooling of second doses given at about 4 or about 12 weeks was done. Study results and limitations: Nearly half of unique spike-specific TCRs reportedly avoided B.1.351 and B.1.1.7 mutated regions. Seropositivity was recorded at baseline in only six AZD1222 recipients. Spike-specific TCR breadth and depth were elevated following two AZD1222 doses.

V lost 5 bases and J lost 2; bases outside the gene matches: 8. CDR1 KGHSH and CDR2 LQKENI come from the germline V gene. This CDR3 comprises 16 residues. Profiling relied on immunoSEQ multiplex PCR, and the TCRdb table lists in-frame clones only, not all of them. The table has some 90,000 clones, over 75% seen once. This sequence was found in an adult in good health. This specimen was peripheral blood, taken on day 0 of AZD1222 vaccination. The chain is built from TRBV18 and TRBJ1-5, with TRBD1 matching over 8 bases. In DNA, the CDR3 is TGTGCCAGCTCATCTCGGACAGGGAGAGGCAATCAGCCCCAGCATTTT. Its protein product is CASSSRTGRGNQPQHF.